This is a list of T cell receptor beta chains from one sample in a study of blood T cell repertoires in COVID-19. Assay: immunoSEQ multiplex PCR; the TCRdb copy retains only in-frame clones and omits some. The sample has about 320,000 clones, roughly 90% seen once. Source material: PBMCs or T cells enriched from blood (not recorded which). The receptor source for this set is a woman aged 25-40 years who had been exposed to COVID-19. The CDR3 runs from the conserved cysteine through the conserved F or W. The order of the fields is J gene, V gene, clone size, D gene, CDR3 DNA, CDR3 protein. A D gene is named only where the DNA matches it firmly. Clone size is stated in some rows and not others, as once, few, many or a class when expanded.

TRBJ2-7	TRBV5-4	-	-	TGTGCCAGCAGCTCTTACTCCTACGAGCAGTACTTC	CASSSYSYEQYF
TRBJ1-4	TRBV2	-	TRBD1	TGTGCCAGCAGACCGGGACAGATTAATGAAAAACTGTTTTTT	CASRPGQINEKLFF
TRBJ2-7	TRBV5-4	-	-	TGTGCCAGCAGCATAGGACAGACCTACGAGCAGTACTTC	CASSIGQTYEQYF
TRBJ1-2	TRBV5-1	-	TRBD1	TGCGCCAGCAGCGTGGACAGGGGTGGTGGCTACACCTTC	CASSVDRGGGYTF
TRBJ2-2	TRBV4-2	-	TRBD2	TGTGCCAGCAGCCTCCGGAAGCGGGGGGCCGGGGAGCTGTTTTTT	CASSLRKRGAGELFF
TRBJ1-2	TRBV6-2/TRBV6-3	-	-	TGTGCCAGCAGCTCAGACAGGCCTTATGGCTACACCTTC	CASSSDRPYGYTF
TRBJ2-5	TRBV5-1	-	TRBD2	TGCGCCAGCAGCTTCTGGACTAGCCAAGAGACCCAGTACTTC	CASSFWTSQETQYF
TRBJ1-5	TRBV19	-	-	TGTGCCAGTAGTATAAATCACAATCAGCCCCAGCATTTT	CASSINHNQPQHF
TRBJ2-7	TRBV10-1	-	TRBD2	TGCGCCAGCGGGGGGGGGTACGAGCAGTACTTC	CASGGGYEQYF
TRBJ1-5	TRBV9	-	TRBD1	TGTGCCAGCGGGACAGCGCTCACCCGGAGCAATCAGCCCCAGCATTTT	CASGTALTRSNQPQHF
TRBJ1-1	TRBV7-9	once	-	TGTGCCAGCAGCCACCCATTGAGGGACACTGAAGCTTTCTTT	CASSHPLRDTEAFF
TRBJ1-4	TRBV5-1	-	TRBD1	TGCGCCAGCAGCTTCGGGACAGGGGACGTGGTGGGTAATGAAAAACTGTTTTTT	CASSFGTGDVVGNEKLFF
TRBJ1-3	TRBV4-1	few	-	TGCGCCAGCAGCCGCATCTTAAGAGCTGGAAACACCATATATTTT	CASSRILRAGNTIYF
TRBJ1-2	TRBV11-2	-	TRBD1	TGTGCCAGCAGCTTCGGGGTTGGACAGGCCAACTATGGCTACACCTTC	CASSFGVGQANYGYTF
TRBJ2-1	TRBV11-3	-	-	TGTGCCAGCAGCTTTAGGAGGGAAGACAATGAGCAGTTCTTC	CASSFRREDNEQFF
TRBJ2-2	TRBV5-1	-	-	TGCGCCAGCAGCTACCGGGGGGCTGCGAACACCGGGGAGCTGTTTTTT	CASSYRGAANTGELFF
TRBJ2-5	TRBV6-1	-	TRBD1	TGTGCCAGCAGTGAACAGGGGGCTAGGGAGACCCAGTACTTC	CASSEQGARETQYF
TRBJ1-5	TRBV2	-	TRBD1	TGTGCCAGCAGTGATAGCCTGCGGGACAGCTATAGCAATCAGCCCCAGCATTTT	CASSDSLRDSYSNQPQHF
TRBJ1-6	TRBV6-4	-	-	TGTGCCAGCAGTGACTCGGCAGGGAACATCTCACCCCTCCACTTT	CASSDSAGNISPLHF
TRBJ1-1	TRBV30	-	-	TGTGCCTGGAACAGGGTACACCCTGAAGCTTTCTTT	CAWNRVHPEAFF
TRBJ2-1	TRBV6-5	-	TRBD2	TGTGCCAGCAGTAGGACTAGCGGGGACTACAATGAGCAGTTCTTC	CASSRTSGDYNEQFF
TRBJ2-1	TRBV24-1	-	-	TGTGCCACCAGTGATCTCCGTAATGAGCAGTTCTTC	CATSDLRNEQFF
TRBJ2-5	TRBV7-7	-	-	TGTGCCAGCAGCCCTGTGGGGCTCCAAGAGACCCAGTACTTC	CASSPVGLQETQYF
TRBJ1-1	TRBV7-2	once	-	TGTGCCACCAAATTAACAGGGAACACTGAAGCTTTCTTT	CATKLTGNTEAFF
TRBJ1-1	TRBV25-1	-	-	TGTGCCAGTAGATCCCATCTGAACACTGAAGCTTTCTTT	CASRSHLNTEAFF
TRBJ1-5	TRBV18	-	TRBD1	TGTGCCAGCTCACCCGGACAGGGTGTTCAGCCCCAGCATTTT	CASSPGQGVQPQHF
TRBJ1-1	TRBV9	-	-	TGTGCCAGCACCCGGGGAGGGGAAAGCACTGAAGCTTTCTTT	CASTRGGESTEAFF
TRBJ1-6	TRBV7-8	-	-	TGTGCCAGCAGCTCCTCAAGTAGAAACTCCTATAATTCACCCCTCCACTTT	CASSSSSRNSYNSPLHF
TRBJ2-3	TRBV4-1	-	-	TGCGCCAGCAGCCCACTAGGGTATACGCAGTATTTT	CASSPLGYTQYF
TRBJ1-5	TRBV12-3/TRBV12-4	-	-	TGTGCCAGCAGCCCCAATAGCAATCAGCCCCAGCATTTT	CASSPNSNQPQHF
TRBJ1-5	TRBV3-1/TRBV3-2	-	TRBD1	TGTGCCAGCAGCGGAGGGACAGATAGCAATCAGCCCCAGCATTTT	CASSGGTDSNQPQHF
TRBJ1-1	TRBV7-9	once	-	TGTGCCAGCAGCCCTCAGGGTTTAGGGGCTTTCTTT	CASSPQGLGAFF
TRBJ2-5	TRBV2	-	-	TGTGCCAGTTCCTACAGGATTGGGGAGACCCAGTACTTC	CASSYRIGETQYF
TRBJ1-4	TRBV6-6	-	TRBD1	TGTGCCAGCAGTCCTACTATTCAGGGGGCGTTAGTAGGTGAAAAACTGTTTTTT	CASSPTIQGALVGEKLFF
TRBJ1-5	TRBV5-6	-	-	TGTGCCAGCAGCTTGGGTCAGTTCGTCAATCAGCCCCAGCATTTT	CASSLGQFVNQPQHF
TRBJ1-4	TRBV5-6	-	-	TGTGCCAGCACCAACAGCAGATCCAGCGAAAAACTGTTTTTT	CASTNSRSSEKLFF
TRBJ2-3	TRBV6-4	few	-	TGTGCCAGCAGTCTCTCGGCAGGTACAGATACGCAGTATTTT	CASSLSAGTDTQYF
TRBJ1-5	TRBV5-1	few	TRBD1	TGCGCCAGCAGCCCCTCGGGACAGCGAGATCAGCCCCAGCATTTT	CASSPSGQRDQPQHF
TRBJ1-2	TRBV14	-	TRBD1	TGTGCCAGCAGCCAACCGCAACAGGGGAATGGCTACACCTTC	CASSQPQQGNGYTF
TRBJ2-7	TRBV7-9	-	TRBD1	TGTGCCAGCAGCTTGTGGGACAGGCCCTACGAGCAGTACTTC	CASSLWDRPYEQYF
TRBJ1-6	TRBV2	once	-	TGTGCCACCCAGCAGGGCGCTCGTAATTCACCCCTCCACTTT	CATQQGARNSPLHF
TRBJ2-7	TRBV7-2	-	TRBD1	TGTGCCAGCAGCTTTGACAGGGGATCATACGAGCAGTACTTC	CASSFDRGSYEQYF